This T cell receptor (beta chain) was sequenced in a study of blood T cell repertoires in COVID-19. In the study overall: Sites across the United States, Italy and Spain contributed samples from acute and convalescent COVID-19. PBMCs, B-cell-depleted T cells, or T cells provided the cDNA or gDNA that made up the material.

Patients from Seattle were sampled longitudinally, starting during active infection. CDR3 length equals 15 residues. The trim removed 7 bases at V and 0 bases at J, leaving 7 bases unmatched. Germline V gene sequence: CDR1 ENHRY, CDR2 SYGVKD. As processed by the authors: Reference gene primer amplification gave nucleated cell count estimates. Using immunoSEQ multiplex PCR, the repertoire was profiled, and TCRdb retains in-frame clones only, with some absent. V and J calls and clone size are as listed in that table; D and trimming were resolved from the DNA. The repertoire consists of 55,000 or so clones, with approximately 90% occurring once and the leading ten covering roughly 3.4%.

Sequencing was performed on peripheral blood. The V and J genes are TRBV10-3 and TRBJ1-1; 8 bases align to TRBD1. The receptor comes from a man in his forties with COVID-19, enrolled during active disease. The CDR3 here is CAITITGGLNTEAFF. For the CDR3, the DNA is TGTGCCATCACTATAACAGGGGGGTTGAACACTGAAGCTTTCTTT.